The rows below give T cell receptor beta chains drawn from one sample of a study of PD-1 blockade in classical Hodgkin lymphoma. Sequenced by immunoSEQ multiplex PCR; TCRdb stores in-frame clones only, minus some. The sample includes over 25,000 clones, 78% of them seen just once. Specimen: peripheral blood mononuclear cells (PBMCs), collected before the second cycle of nivolumab. These receptor sequences come from a human donor with classical Hodgkin lymphoma. Each CDR3 is given with its conserved first and last residue. D genes are given only for firm matches. Clone size is not always given. Where it is, it says once, few, many or a class for expanded clones.

V gene: TRBV13; J gene: TRBJ2-7; D gene: -; clone size: -; CDR3 DNA: TGTGCCAGCAGCTTAGGTGGGACTTTATACGAGCAGTACTTC; CDR3 protein: CASSLGGTLYEQYF
V gene: TRBV2; J gene: TRBJ1-3; D gene: -; clone size: -; CDR3 DNA: TGTGCCAGCAGGAGGGACTCTGGAAACACCATATATTTT; CDR3 protein: CASRRDSGNTIYF
V gene: TRBV9; J gene: TRBJ1-2; D gene: TRBD1; clone size: -; CDR3 DNA: TGTGCCAGCAGCGTAGATAGACAGGGGATTAACTATGGCTACACCTTC; CDR3 protein: CASSVDRQGINYGYTF
V gene: TRBV6-6; J gene: TRBJ2-1; D gene: -; clone size: -; CDR3 DNA: TGTGCCAGCAGTTACTCGACCCCTGTCGGTGAGCAGTTCTTC; CDR3 protein: CASSYSTPVGEQFF
V gene: TRBV10-3; J gene: TRBJ1-2; D gene: TRBD1; clone size: few; CDR3 DNA: TGTGCCATCAGTGAAGGACAGGGGAACGGCTACACCTTC; CDR3 protein: CAISEGQGNGYTF
V gene: TRBV27; J gene: TRBJ2-3; D gene: TRBD2; clone size: -; CDR3 DNA: TGTGCCAGCAGTAGGTGGGCTAGCGGGGGCACAGATACGCAGTATTTT; CDR3 protein: CASSRWASGGTDTQYF
V gene: TRBV4-2; J gene: TRBJ2-1; D gene: -; clone size: -; CDR3 DNA: TGTGCCAGCAGCCAGAGCCCCGGACAACCGGAGCAGTTCTTC; CDR3 protein: CASSQSPGQPEQFF
V gene: TRBV19; J gene: TRBJ1-1; D gene: -; clone size: -; CDR3 DNA: TGTGCCAGTAGTATAGCGGGCACTGAAGCTTTCTTT; CDR3 protein: CASSIAGTEAFF
V gene: TRBV5-6; J gene: TRBJ1-5; D gene: -; clone size: -; CDR3 DNA: TGTGCCAGCACCCGTCTAGAGATTAGCAATCAGCCCCAGCATTTT; CDR3 protein: CASTRLEISNQPQHF
V gene: TRBV5-1; J gene: TRBJ2-2; D gene: -; clone size: -; CDR3 DNA: TGCGCCAGCAGCCTGGGACTTGCGAACACCGGGGAGCTGTTTTTT; CDR3 protein: CASSLGLANTGELFF
V gene: TRBV6-1; J gene: TRBJ1-2; D gene: -; clone size: few; CDR3 DNA: TGTGCCAGCAGTGTAAGAGTCGTTGAGACGAAAGCTAACTATGGCTACACCTTC; CDR3 protein: CASSVRVVETKANYGYTF
V gene: TRBV5-1; J gene: TRBJ2-3; D gene: -; clone size: -; CDR3 DNA: TGCGCCAGCAGCGGCGAGGCGCTTGGGGCGTATTTT; CDR3 protein: CASSGEALGAYF
V gene: TRBV4-1; J gene: TRBJ2-7; D gene: -; clone size: -; CDR3 DNA: TGCGCCAGCAGCCATGCCACGGGACGGAGCTCCTACGAGCAGTACTTC; CDR3 protein: CASSHATGRSSYEQYF
V gene: TRBV6-5; J gene: TRBJ1-3; D gene: -; clone size: -; CDR3 DNA: TGTGCCAGCAGTTTCGGCAGGGTCGCTTCCGGAAACACCATATATTTT; CDR3 protein: CASSFGRVASGNTIYF
V gene: TRBV5-5; J gene: TRBJ1-2; D gene: -; clone size: -; CDR3 DNA: TGTGCCAGCAGCGCCCGAGACAGCCTAGGCACCTTC; CDR3 protein: CASSARDSLGTF
V gene: TRBV5-1; J gene: TRBJ2-3; D gene: TRBD1; clone size: -; CDR3 DNA: TGCGCCAGCAGCTTACAGGGGGCGCGAGAAGATACGCAGTATTTT; CDR3 protein: CASSLQGAREDTQYF
V gene: TRBV5-1; J gene: TRBJ1-3; D gene: -; clone size: -; CDR3 DNA: TGCGCCAGCAGCTTGAGCCAGGCCGGCTCTGGAAACACCATATATTTT; CDR3 protein: CASSLSQAGSGNTIYF
V gene: TRBV30; J gene: TRBJ1-2; D gene: -; clone size: -; CDR3 DNA: TGTGCCTGGAGTGTCCCCCCCCCGCCCCACTATGGCTACACCTTC; CDR3 protein: CAWSVPPPPHYGYTF
V gene: TRBV5-1; J gene: TRBJ2-1; D gene: TRBD2; clone size: -; CDR3 DNA: TGCGCCAGCAGCCCCGAGGCGGGGGGGAATGGTATTTCGCAGTTCTTC; CDR3 protein: CASSPEAGGNGISQFF
V gene: TRBV19; J gene: TRBJ2-7; D gene: TRBD2; clone size: -; CDR3 DNA: TGTGCCACCGGGCGGGGGGCCTACTACGAGCAGTACTTC; CDR3 protein: CATGRGAYYEQYF
V gene: TRBV19; J gene: TRBJ1-6; D gene: -; clone size: -; CDR3 DNA: TGTGCCAGTAGTACTGACAGGAGTTATTCACCCCTCCACTTT; CDR3 protein: CASSTDRSYSPLHF
V gene: TRBV28; J gene: TRBJ1-2; D gene: TRBD1; clone size: once; CDR3 DNA: TGTGCCAGCAGCCCCTCGACAGGGTACGGCTACACCTTC; CDR3 protein: CASSPSTGYGYTF
V gene: TRBV29-1; J gene: TRBJ2-7; D gene: TRBD2; clone size: -; CDR3 DNA: TGCAGCGTTCCGGGACTAGCGTCGGACGAGCAGTACTTC; CDR3 protein: CSVPGLASDEQYF
V gene: TRBV6-5; J gene: TRBJ2-3; D gene: -; clone size: large; CDR3 DNA: TGTGCCAGCAGTCCCGGGACCCCGGCGGATACGCAGTATTTT; CDR3 protein: CASSPGTPADTQYF
V gene: TRBV5-1; J gene: TRBJ1-2; D gene: TRBD1; clone size: -; CDR3 DNA: TGCGCCAGCAGCCCAAGACAGGGGCCCTTAAACTATGGCTACACCTTC; CDR3 protein: CASSPRQGPLNYGYTF
V gene: TRBV6-5; J gene: TRBJ1-2; D gene: TRBD1; clone size: -; CDR3 DNA: TGTGCCAGCAGTTTTCTTCAGGGGGCTGGCTACACCTTC; CDR3 protein: CASSFLQGAGYTF
V gene: TRBV2; J gene: TRBJ1-2; D gene: -; clone size: few; CDR3 DNA: TGTGCCAGCAGTGAACAGGACAACTATGGCTACACCTTC; CDR3 protein: CASSEQDNYGYTF
V gene: TRBV30; J gene: TRBJ2-1; D gene: TRBD1; clone size: -; CDR3 DNA: TGTGCCTGGAGTGTACTCAGGGGGTCTTACAATGAGCAGTTCTTC; CDR3 protein: CAWSVLRGSYNEQFF
V gene: TRBV7-2; J gene: TRBJ1-2; D gene: -; clone size: once; CDR3 DNA: TGTGCCAGCAGCTATGAGCCCTATGGCTACACCTTC; CDR3 protein: CASSYEPYGYTF
V gene: TRBV18; J gene: TRBJ1-1; D gene: -; clone size: few; CDR3 DNA: TGTGCCAGCTCACCTGCGGGGAGTCGAACTGAAGCTTTCTTT; CDR3 protein: CASSPAGSRTEAFF
V gene: TRBV6-5; J gene: TRBJ2-2; D gene: TRBD1; clone size: -; CDR3 DNA: TGTGCCAGCACAACTGGACAGGGGGCAACCGGGGAGCTGTTTTTT; CDR3 protein: CASTTGQGATGELFF
V gene: TRBV28; J gene: TRBJ2-1; D gene: TRBD1; clone size: -; CDR3 DNA: TGTGCCAGCAGCCTCCGGGACAGGGATAACAATGAGCAGTTCTTC; CDR3 protein: CASSLRDRDNNEQFF
V gene: TRBV13; J gene: TRBJ1-5; D gene: -; clone size: -; CDR3 DNA: TGTGCCAGCAGCTTAAGGGGTCAGCCCCAGCATTTT; CDR3 protein: CASSLRGQPQHF
V gene: TRBV29-1; J gene: TRBJ1-4; D gene: TRBD1; clone size: once; CDR3 DNA: TGCAGCGTTGAAGAGGTTCACCAGGGGGCTAATGAAAAACTGTTTTTT; CDR3 protein: CSVEEVHQGANEKLFF
V gene: TRBV7-9; J gene: TRBJ1-6; D gene: -; clone size: -; CDR3 DNA: TGTGCCAGCAGCTTAGCTACGGATAATTCACCCCTCCACTTT; CDR3 protein: CASSLATDNSPLHF
V gene: TRBV7-2; J gene: TRBJ1-2; D gene: -; clone size: -; CDR3 DNA: TGTGCCAGCAGCTTACTCAGGGCGGTTTATGGCTACACCTTC; CDR3 protein: CASSLLRAVYGYTF
V gene: TRBV7-2; J gene: TRBJ1-1; D gene: -; clone size: -; CDR3 DNA: TGTGCCAGCAGCCCACAGGTGAACACTGAAGCTTTCTTT; CDR3 protein: CASSPQVNTEAFF
V gene: TRBV28; J gene: TRBJ1-5; D gene: -; clone size: once; CDR3 DNA: TGTGCCAGCAGTTTTGACAGAAATCAGCCCCAGCATTTT; CDR3 protein: CASSFDRNQPQHF
V gene: TRBV18; J gene: TRBJ2-7; D gene: TRBD1; clone size: -; CDR3 DNA: TGTGCCAGCTCGCCTGCAGGACAGGGCTCCTACGAGCAGTACTTC; CDR3 protein: CASSPAGQGSYEQYF
V gene: TRBV6-5; J gene: TRBJ2-3; D gene: -; clone size: -; CDR3 DNA: TGTGCCAGCAGTTACTCGTATGGGACAGATACGCAGTATTTT; CDR3 protein: CASSYSYGTDTQYF
V gene: TRBV5-1; J gene: TRBJ1-4; D gene: TRBD1; clone size: -; CDR3 DNA: TGCGCCAGCAGCCCAGGGGGTGGCGAAAAACTGTTTTTT; CDR3 protein: CASSPGGGEKLFF
V gene: TRBV11-3; J gene: TRBJ2-1; D gene: TRBD2; clone size: -; CDR3 DNA: TGTGCCAGCAGCAAGGGGGTGGGACTAGCGGATCCCCATGAGCAGTTCTTC; CDR3 protein: CASSKGVGLADPHEQFF
V gene: TRBV7-2; J gene: TRBJ1-1; D gene: TRBD1; clone size: once; CDR3 DNA: TGTGCCAGCAGACCCGGGACAGAGTCGAACACTGAAGCTTTCTTT; CDR3 protein: CASRPGTESNTEAFF
V gene: TRBV19; J gene: TRBJ1-1; D gene: TRBD1; clone size: -; CDR3 DNA: TGTGCCAGTAGTAATCCGGGACAGGGGTTCACTGAAGCTTTCTTT; CDR3 protein: CASSNPGQGFTEAFF